The subject of this entry is one TCR beta chain. It was with 60 Vbeta and 13 Jbeta primers that the PCR ran. Only in-frame clones appear in the TCRdb table, and some are missing; sequencing was by immunoSEQ multiplex PCR. This table holds 150,000 to 200,000 clones, approximately 80% found once. The sample originates from a study of cytomegalovirus exposure and HLA in healthy donors. The CDR3 extends over 15 amino acids. The V gene end was trimmed by 0 bases and the J gene end by 5 bases; junction bases not matched to a gene: 3. Germline CDR1 SGHVS, CDR2 FQNEAQ. This TCR was recovered from a man aged 50 to 59 in good health and CMV-seropositive. This chain uses TRBV7-8 with TRBJ2-5; TRBD2 agrees at 10 bases. The material sequenced was PBMCs. The CDR3 DNA reads as TGTGCCAGCAGCTTAGCCCGGACTAGCGGCGAGACCCAGTACTTC. This encodes CASSLARTSGETQYF.